The next 13 T cell receptor beta chains were all read from a single sample in a study of Graves' ophthalmopathy and Graves' hyperthyroidism. TCR beta CDR3 regions were amplified from RNA transcripts. HTBI-primed first-round RT-PCR preceded second-round multiplex PCR. A single record per CDR3 protein comes from TCRdb applying MiXCR to the multiplex PCR reads. This table holds about 240,000 distinct CDR3 sequences, about 46% found once. Sequencing used peripheral blood. The receptors shown here come from an adult man with Graves' ophthalmopathy.

The sample holds one count of this clonotype. The V gene is TRBV19, the J gene TRBJ1-1, with 7 positions matching TRBD1. The CDR3 sequence is 14 residues long. Trimming at V came to 8 bases and at J to 1 base, leaving 7 bases not matched to a gene. Germline CDR1 LNHDA, CDR2 SQIVND (reference sequence). The CDR3: CASRRNRGNTEAFF. Here the CDR3 DNA reads TGTGCCAGTCGCCGGAACAGGGGGAACACTGAAGCTTTCTTT. The complete variable domain, with remaining parts taken from reference TRBV19 and TRBJ1-1, reads DGGITQSPKYLFRKEGQNVTLSCEQNLNHDAMYWYRQDPGQGLRLIYYSQIVNDFQKGDIAEGYSVSREKKESFPLTVTSAQKNPTAFYLCASRRNRGNTEAFFGQGTRLTVV.

Notes on this clonotype: Mismatch with germline at one junction end may stem from a read error. V usage is TRBV7-7 and J usage is TRBJ1-2; tentative D call: TRBD1 (5 bases). CDR3 length: 13 residues. Per the germline V gene, CDR1 is SSHAT and CDR2 is FNYEAQ (reference sequence). Written as DNA, the CDR3 is TGTGCTAGCAGCTTAAGGGGTCTTAATGGCTACACCTTC. This encodes CASSLRGLNGYTF.

V usage is TRBV7-9 and J usage is TRBJ2-6; D is uncertain. V lost 3 bases to trimming and J lost 11 bases, with 11 bases between them. This CDR3 contains 13 residues. Germline V CDR1 and CDR2: SEHNR, FQNEAQ (reference sequence). The CDR3 loop is CASSFYPDHVLTF. CDR3 bases: TGTGCCAGCAGCTTCTACCCCGACCACGTCCTGACTTTC.

The chain is built from TRBV14 and TRBJ2-2; D is ambiguous. Germline V lookup: CDR1 SGHDN, CDR2 FVKESK. V lost 2 bases and J lost 0, with 10 bases in between. The CDR3 length is 16 residues. CDR3 residues: CASSQSPSSNTGELFF. The CDR3 DNA follows: TGTGCCAGCAGCCAATCCCCAAGCTCGAACACCGGGGAGCTGTTTTTT.

The chain has TRBV19 and TRBJ2-5; D might be TRBD1 (7 bases). V lost 3 bases and J 2 bases, leaving 13 bases between the germline ends. Germline loops: CDR1 LNHDA, CDR2 SQIVND (reference sequence). This CDR3 is built from 15 residues. CDR3 sequence: CASSMGGTVQETQYF. The CDR3 nucleotides read TGTGCCAGTAGTATGGGCGGGACAGTGCAAGAGACCCAGTACTTC.

This clonotype was recorded at least ten times. This chain uses TRBV24-1 with TRBJ2-7; D remains ambiguous. CDR1 is KGHDR, CDR2 SFDVKD, per germline. Deletions cut 5 bases from V and 3 bases from J, with 4 bases between. The CDR3 is made up of 11 amino acids. DNA for the CDR3: TGTGCCACCAGTGCCGGCTACGAGCAGTACTTC. Residues: CATSAGYEQYF.

This clonotype has just a few counts. The chain carries TRBV19 and TRBJ1-6; 9 positions match TRBD1. V dropped 4 bases and J dropped 10; count of bases not matched to a gene: 5. The germline gives CDR1 LNHDA, CDR2 SQIVND (reference sequence). This CDR3 spans 14 amino acids. Here the CDR3 DNA reads TGTGCCAGTAGTAGAACAGGGGGCGGATCACCCCTCCACTTT. The encoded protein is CASSRTGGGSPLHF.

The chain couples TRBV7-8 to TRBJ1-1, with 7 bases aligning to TRBD1. Germline assignment: CDR1 SGHVS and CDR2 FQNEAQ. This CDR3 spans 14 amino acids. V lost 5 bases, J lost 5 bases, and 8 bases stayed unmatched. CDR3 sequence: CASSPGGRRTEAFF. The CDR3 nucleotides read TGTGCCAGCAGCCCAGGGGGAAGACGGACTGAAGCTTTCTTT.

In the case of this clonotype: Compared with germline, one end of the junction differs, possibly owing to a read error. This chain joins TRBV2 and TRBJ1-1, with D possibly being TRBD1 (6 bases). The CDR3 extends over 12 amino acids. Germline lookup yields CDR1 SNHLY and CDR2 FYNNEI. The CDR3 region is CAGRPQGPEAFF. For the CDR3, the DNA is TGTGCCGGCAGACCACAGGGTCCTGAAGCTTTCTTT. Variable domain in full (rest from reference TRBV2 and TRBJ1-1): EPEVTQTPSHQVTQMGQEVILRCVPISNHLYFYWYRQILGQKVEFLVSFYNNEISEKSEIFDDQFSVERPDGSNFTLKIRSTKLEDSAMYFCAGRPQGPEAFFGQGTRLTVV.

The chain recombines TRBV7-2 with TRBJ1-5, with 7 bases identical to TRBD1. CDR1 and CDR2 (germline): SGHTA, FQGNSA. The CDR3 loop spans 15 amino acids. V lost 3 bases, J lost 6 bases, and 8 bases stayed unmatched. The CDR3 is CASSLVRQGGQPQHF. CDR3 bases: TGTGCCAGCAGCTTGGTAAGACAGGGCGGTCAGCCCCAGCATTTT. Using reference TRBV7-2 and TRBJ1-5 for the parts outside the CDR3, the full variable domain is GAGVSQSPSNKVTEKGKDVELRCDPISGHTALYWYRQSLGQGLEFLIYFQGNSAPDKSGLPSDRFSAERTGGSVSTLTIQRTQQEDSAVYLCASSLVRQGGQPQHFGDGTRLSIL.

This clonotype has only a few counts. This chain links TRBV7-2 with TRBJ2-7, with D hard to call. Per the germline V gene, CDR1 is SGHTA and CDR2 is FQGNSA. This CDR3 contains 12 residues. V lost 8 bases and J lost 7, with 15 bases in between. The CDR3 protein is CASSPVSWEQYF. The CDR3 DNA reads as TGTGCCAGCTCCCCTGTCTCCTGGGAGCAGTACTTC.

V gene TRBV7-3 combines with J gene TRBJ1-2, with D possibly matching TRBD1 (5 bases). Germline-derived CDR1 and CDR2 are SGHTA and FQGTGA. Trimming removed 4 bases at V and 7 bases at J, with 19 bases between. This CDR3 region has 15 residues. The CDR3, as DNA: TGTGCCAGCAGCTCGGGACCGAAGGGAAGTGGTGGCTACACCTTC. This encodes CASSSGPKGSGGYTF.

This clonotype was picked up one time. This chain links TRBV7-3 with TRBJ2-5; D call uncertain. The V end lost 6 bases, the J end lost 5 bases, and 7 bases lay between the germline ends. Germline lookup yields CDR1 SGHTA and CDR2 FQGTGA. The CDR3 has 11 residues. The CDR3 here is CASSEYETQYF. The CDR3 DNA follows: TGTGCCAGCAGTGAATACGAGACCCAGTACTTC.